This T cell receptor beta chain was sequenced during a study of shared clonotypes between healthy human individuals. The study's findings and limits: Clonotypes not shared had lower generation probabilities than those common to all four donors.

From germline, CDR1 is LNHNV and CDR2 YYDKDF (reference sequence). V trimming: 1 base; J trimming: 5 bases; junction bases outside the gene matches: 8. CDR3 length: 16 residues. In replicate PCRs of sorted subsets, 150 to 200 ng DNA, roughly 31,000 T cell genomes, was used. As processed by the authors: Filtering was not the same, since immunoSEQ gave junction-only sequences without quality scores. The method was immunoSEQ multiplex PCR; TCRdb's version includes in-frame clones alone and lacks a portion of them. That table supplies the V and J calls and clone size; D and trimming were determined from the DNA. The sample yields more than 850,000 clones, 75% to 85% seen once. Those who donated were healthy HIV-negative adults, with no recent acute infections or vaccinations reported. Turning to this clone: The antigen is not known.

What was sequenced was memory CD4+ T cells from PBMCs. Subset defined: CD45RA-negative fraction. The chain recombines TRBV15 with TRBJ1-5; 7 nucleotides match TRBD1. The clonotype was recovered from a man aged 18-30 years in good health. Some clones in this sample may be carry-over from other donors' samples. CDR3 in amino acids: CATSRGWGQGDQPQHF. The CDR3 coding sequence is TGTGCCACCAGCAGAGGGTGGGGGCAGGGGGATCAGCCCCAGCATTTT.